The 30 T cell receptor beta chains below all came from one sample that was sequenced in a study of monozygotic twins with inflammatory bowel disease. TCRdb reworked the 5' RACE reads into one entry per CDR3 protein, no DNA. There are under 200,000 distinct CDR3 sequences in the sample, with roughly 2.4% held by the top ten. The specimen sequenced was blood. These receptors originate from a human donor with ulcerative colitis or Crohn's disease, or a healthy co-twin of an affected twin (not recorded which).

The V call is TRBV5-4, the J call TRBJ2-1. Germline loops: CDR1 SGHNT, CDR2 YYREEE (reference sequence). This CDR3 spans 12 amino acids. This CDR3 is CASSPVDNEQFF.

The chain recombines TRBV28 with TRBJ2-2; no DNA is available, so the TRBD2 call from TCRdb remains unchecked. CDR1 and CDR2 (germline): MDHEN, SYDVKM. CDR3 size: 14 residues. CDR3 in amino acids: CASRPFRYTGELFF.

The chain combines TRBV5-1 with TRBJ2-1. This CDR3 contains 15 residues. The germline gives CDR1 SGHRS, CDR2 YFSETQ. CDR3 in amino acids: CASSLDRSSYNEQFF.

J is TRBJ1-1 and V is TRBV7-9; TCRdb outputs TRBD1, but without DNA this stays unchecked. The germline V gene has CDR1 SEHNR and CDR2 FQNEAQ (reference sequence). CDR3 length: 14 residues. CDR3 region: CASSSPDRALRAFF.

The chain has TRBV20-1 and TRBJ2-7; the TRBD1 assignment by TCRdb is unverifiable without DNA. CDR1 and CDR2 from the germline V gene are DFQATT and SNEGSKA (reference sequence). The CDR3 sequence is 13 residues long. CDR3 residues: CSARDRGAPEQYF.

The V and J genes are TRBV24-1 and TRBJ2-2; TCRdb lists TRBD2, though no DNA is available to test this call. The CDR3 runs to 16 residues. CDR1 KGHDR and CDR2 SFDVKD come from the germline V gene. The CDR3 loop is CATSEGDWQNTGELFF.

The chain employs TRBV11-1 and TRBJ2-3; there is no DNA to check the TCRdb D call of TRBD2. The length of the CDR3 is 15 residues. Per germline, CDR1 SGHAT and CDR2 FQDESV (reference sequence). CDR3 loop: CASSDLSGGLDTQYF.

V gene TRBV4-2 combines with J gene TRBJ2-5; checking the TCRdb D call of TRBD2 is not possible without DNA. Germline CDR1 and CDR2: LGHNA and YNFKEQ. The CDR3 is 16 amino acids. The CDR3 sequence: CASSQAVSDYEETQYF.

The chain carries TRBV10-3 and TRBJ2-7; checking the TCRdb D call of TRBD2 is not possible without DNA. The length of the CDR3 is 14 residues. Germline V gene sequence: CDR1 ENHRY, CDR2 SYGVKD. CDR3 loop: CAISEERDVGEQYF.

This chain joins TRBV6-7 and TRBJ1-4; TCRdb's D call, TRBD1, is unchecked because there is no DNA. TRBV6-7 is known as an ORF, though its function is uncertain. The CDR3 loop spans 14 amino acids. This CDR3 is CASSCQGANEKLFF.

CDR3 protein: CSATQERQNEQFF. The V gene is TRBV20-1, the J gene TRBJ2-1. The CDR3 is made up of 13 amino acids. The germline gives CDR1 DFQATT, CDR2 SNEGSKA (reference sequence).

The genes are TRBV9 and TRBJ1-5. CDR1 SGDLS and CDR2 YYNGEE come from the germline V gene. The CDR3 contains 14 residues. CDR3 region: CASSVGSGNQPQHF.

This rearrangement joins TRBV7-2 to TRBJ2-1; TCRdb names TRBD2, which stays unverified in the absence of DNA. Germline CDR1 reads SGHTA; CDR2 reads FQGNSA. This CDR3 region has 15 residues. The CDR3 is CASSLASGGFNEQFF.

The chain joins TRBV5-1 to TRBJ1-1. Germline values: CDR1 SGHRS, CDR2 YFSETQ. This CDR3 has 14 amino acids. The CDR3 is CASSLFGLNTEAFF.

V is TRBV9 and J is TRBJ2-7; TCRdb selects TRBD1, and the lack of DNA leaves this call unchecked. The CDR3 contains 14 residues. In germline, CDR1 is SGDLS, CDR2 YYNGEE. The CDR3 reads CASSPGTFSYEQYF.

This chain joins TRBV20-1 and TRBJ2-3. Germline V gives CDR1 DFQATT, CDR2 SNEGSKA (reference sequence). The CDR3 is made up of 15 amino acids. CDR3 protein: CSARDQARSTDTQYF.

J is TRBJ2-1 and V is TRBV7-2; the TCRdb call, TRBD2, lacks DNA for checking. The CDR3 sequence is 15 residues long. Germline CDR1 SGHTA, CDR2 FQGNSA. The CDR3 sequence is CASSFGLASYNEQFF.

V is TRBV5-6 and J is TRBJ2-5; lacking DNA, the TRBD1 call made by TCRdb goes unchecked. Germline V gene lookup returns CDR1 SGHDT and CDR2 YYEEEE. This CDR3 comprises 16 residues. The CDR3 sequence: CASSLGSQVARETQYF.

This chain uses TRBV5-1 with TRBJ1-1; TCRdb returns TRBD1, unconfirmable since there is no DNA. CDR3 length: 14 amino acids. Germline CDR1 SGHRS, CDR2 YFSETQ. CDR3: CASSEQGANTEAFF.

J is TRBJ1-1 and V is TRBV6-1. The CDR3 length is 14 residues. Germline V gene sequence: CDR1 MNHNS, CDR2 SASEGT. The CDR3 here is CASSLTGRDTEAFF.

This chain's CDR3 is CASRSDEETQYF. The rearrangement uses TRBV7-2 and TRBJ2-5. The germline V gene has CDR1 SGHTA and CDR2 FQGNSA. The CDR3 covers 12 residues. The whole variable domain, filled in from reference TRBV7-2 and TRBJ2-5, reads GAGVSQSPSNKVTEKGKDVELRCDPISGHTALYWYRQSLGQGLEFLIYFQGNSAPDKSGLPSDRFSAERTGGSVSTLTIQRTQQEDSAVYLCASRSDEETQYFGPGTRLLVL.

This sequence joins TRBV29-1 and TRBJ2-3; the D call of TRBD2 rests on TCRdb alone, since no DNA is present to check it. In germline, CDR1 is SQVTM, CDR2 ANQGSEA. This CDR3 is built from 12 residues. CDR3: CSVGEFTDTQYF.

The rearrangement joins TRBV7-9 to TRBJ1-1; TCRdb selects TRBD1, and the lack of DNA leaves this call unchecked. Germline CDR1 SEHNR, CDR2 FQNEAQ (reference sequence). The CDR3 runs to 14 residues. The CDR3 region is CASRWGQPNTEAFF.

This sequence joins TRBV5-1 and TRBJ2-3; the D call of TRBD2 rests on TCRdb alone, since no DNA is present to check it. Per the germline V gene, CDR1 is SGHRS and CDR2 is YFSETQ. The CDR3 length is 19 residues. CDR3 loop: CASSPPTSGRSLGTDTQYF.

This chain links TRBV2 with TRBJ2-1; TCRdb names TRBD2, which stays unverified in the absence of DNA. Looked up from germline, CDR1 is SNHLY and CDR2 is FYNNEI. The CDR3 sequence is 15 residues long. CDR3 in amino acids: CASTQGSSERYEQFF.

The J gene is TRBJ1-4, the V gene TRBV15; TCRdb names TRBD1, which stays unverified in the absence of DNA. Per germline, CDR1 LNHNV and CDR2 YYDKDF (reference sequence). There are 14 residues in the CDR3. The CDR3 loop reads CATSRWDREGKLFF.

The chain is built from TRBV20-1 and TRBJ2-7; there is no DNA to check the TCRdb D call of TRBD1. CDR1 is DFQATT, CDR2 SNEGSKA, per germline (reference sequence). This CDR3 contains 14 residues. The CDR3 sequence is CSARAWTGTYEQYF.

The chain recombines TRBV7-9 with TRBJ2-7; TCRdb selects TRBD2, and the lack of DNA leaves this call unchecked. Germline lookup yields CDR1 SEHNR and CDR2 FQNEAQ (reference sequence). The CDR3 spans 13 residues. The chain's CDR3 is CASSPSAAYEQYF.

This CDR3 is CASSANYEQYF. The rearrangement joins TRBV13 to TRBJ2-7. CDR3 length: 11 amino acids. Looked up from germline, CDR1 is PRHDT and CDR2 is FYEKMQ (reference sequence).

The J gene is TRBJ1-2, the V gene TRBV6-5; checking the TCRdb D call of TRBD1 is not possible without DNA. The CDR3 covers 16 residues. Germline assignment: CDR1 MNHEY and CDR2 SVGAGI. CDR3 sequence reads: CASRGGDRFWGRGYTF.